The 17 T cell receptor beta chains below were found in one sample sequenced in a study of spatial heterogeneity in lung cancer. Sample time point: sample taken at primary tumor resection. Study-wide findings and caveats: For expanded intratumoral alpha and beta TCRs, counts tracked tumor mutation counts.

One entry per CDR3 protein results from TCRdb running MiXCR on the 5' RACE reads. This sample carries over 8,500 distinct CDR3 sequences, about 6% of them seen once, and the ten largest clones take 20% to 25%. Their antigens remain unidentified. Source: lung tumor tissue, taken at surgery. The source of these receptors is a female donor with early-stage non-small cell lung cancer.

There are a few counts of this clonotype. J is TRBJ1-2 and V is TRBV7-2; tentatively, D is TRBD1 (6 bases). The CDR3 is 13 residues long. Germline V lookup: CDR1 SGHTA, CDR2 FQGNSA. Trimming stripped 0 bases from V and 7 bases from J, with 9 bases between. CDR3 in amino acids: CASSLANRAGYTF. The CDR3 DNA sequence: TGTGCCAGCAGCTTAGCCAACAGGGCTGGCTACACCTTC.

V and J are TRBV11-2 and TRBJ2-3, with 7 bases aligning to TRBD1. The CDR3 covers 15 residues. From germline, CDR1 is SGHAT and CDR2 FQNNGV. V lost 5 bases, J lost 0 bases, and 5 bases stayed unmatched. For the CDR3, the DNA is TGTGCCAGCAGCAACAGGGGCCGCAGCACAGATACGCAGTATTTT. Protein sequence: CASSNRGRSTDTQYF.

There are many counts of this clonotype. The J gene is TRBJ2-3, the V gene TRBV11-3; the match to TRBD2 covers 11 bases. V gave up 5 bases and J gave up 1 base; unmatched junction bases: 5. Germline V gene lookup returns CDR1 SGHNT and CDR2 YENEEA. The CDR3 sequence is 16 residues long. CDR3 region: CASSRLAGRGTDTQYF. The CDR3 DNA sequence: TGTGCCAGCAGCCGACTAGCGGGGAGGGGCACAGATACGCAGTATTTT.

This clonotype has at least ten counts. The rearrangement uses TRBV30 and TRBJ2-6; 7 bases match TRBD1. Trimming cost V 2 bases and J 1 base; bases outside gene matches: 5. The CDR3 is 16 residues long. Per the germline V gene, CDR1 is GTSNPN and CDR2 is SVGIG (reference sequence). CDR3 residues: CAWSTGDPSGANVLTF. The CDR3, as DNA: TGTGCCTGGAGTACAGGGGATCCGTCTGGGGCCAACGTCCTGACTTTC.

Ten or more counts support this clonotype. The chain combines TRBV6-1 with TRBJ1-4; D is unclear. Trimming removed 2 bases at V and 3 bases at J, with 7 bases between. The CDR3 is made up of 14 amino acids. Germline assignment: CDR1 MNHNS and CDR2 SASEGT. The CDR3 is CASSELGSNEKLFF. The DNA of the CDR3 is TGTGCCAGCAGTGAATTGGGGTCTAATGAAAAACTGTTTTTT.

This sequence joins TRBV7-9 and TRBJ2-7; no definite D call. The CDR3 runs to 13 residues. Trimming pared 5 bases from V and 1 base from J, leaving 9 bases between. Germline CDR1 SEHNR, CDR2 FQNEAQ (reference sequence). CDR3 bases: TGTGCCAGCAGCCGATTGACTTCCTACGAGCAGTACTTC. Its protein product is CASSRLTSYEQYF.

This clonotype was found many times. The J gene is TRBJ1-2, the V gene TRBV4-3; 12 bases line up with TRBD1. With V trimmed by 6 bases and J by 10 bases, 15 bases remained unmatched. This CDR3 has 16 amino acids. The germline CDR1 and CDR2 sequences are LGHNA and YSLEER. The chain's CDR3 is CASSTLTTGTGGSYTF. DNA of the CDR3: TGCGCCAGCAGTACCTTAACGACCGGGACAGGGGGCTCCTACACCTTC.

Relative to its sample, this clonotype is medium-sized. V and J are TRBV15 and TRBJ2-3; no clear D gene. This CDR3 has 11 amino acids. V gave up 3 bases and J gave up 3 bases, with 1 base separating them. CDR1 and CDR2 (germline): LNHNV, YYDKDF (reference sequence). CDR3 amino acids: CATSRTDTQYF. DNA of the CDR3: TGTGCCACCAGCAGGACAGATACGCAGTATTTT.

In its sample, this clonotype was seen many times. The DNA for the CDR3 is TGTGCCAGCAGCGGGACTAGCGGGGTCGCCTCCTACGAGCAGTACTTC. It codes for CASSGTSGVASYEQYF. This chain connects TRBV2 to TRBJ2-7, with 13 bases aligning to TRBD2. J gave up 0 bases and V 6 bases, and 5 bases lay outside the gene matches. Germline-derived CDR1 and CDR2 are SNHLY and FYNNEI. CDR3 length: 16 residues.

In this sample, this clonotype turned up many times. The chain employs TRBV12-3 or TRBV12-4 and TRBJ1-5; D perhaps matches TRBD1 (5 bases). V was pared by 5 bases and J by 0 bases, with 11 bases between. The length of the CDR3 is 15 residues. The CDR3 reads CASSLGAYSNQPQHF. The CDR3 DNA sequence: TGTGCCAGCAGTCTTGGGGCCTATAGCAATCAGCCCCAGCATTTT.

This clonotype was seen ten or more times. The chain uses TRBV27 and TRBJ2-3; D is undetermined. The CDR3 has 13 residues. The V gene lost 8 bases and the J gene lost 2 bases, with 11 bases spanning the gap. Germline V gene sequence: CDR1 MNHEY, CDR2 SMNVEV (reference sequence). CDR3 sequence reads: CASRTTYTDTQYF. The CDR3 nucleotides read TGTGCCAGCCGGACGACCTACACAGATACGCAGTATTTT.

This clonotype was found many times. The chain is built from TRBV20-1 and TRBJ2-5; possibly TRBD2 for D (6 bases). The V end lost 5 bases, the J end lost 2 bases, and 18 bases lay between the germline ends. Germline CDR1 is DFQATT and CDR2 is SNEGSKA (reference sequence). The CDR3 extends over 15 amino acids. As DNA, the CDR3 is TGCAGTGCTCACCTACTAGCTGGGGATCAAGAGACCCAGTACTTC. Its translation: CSAHLLAGDQETQYF.

This clonotype has a count of ten or more. J is TRBJ1-2 and V is TRBV6-5; a weak D match, TRBD1 (5 bases). CDR1 and CDR2 (germline): MNHEY, SVGAGI. Trimming took off 6 bases at V and 0 bases at J, with 20 bases between the two ends. There are 17 residues in the CDR3. The DNA for the CDR3 is TGTGCCAGCAGCGGGGTGCGACAGCGAGAAGCTAACTATGGCTACACCTTC. It yields the protein CASSGVRQREANYGYTF.

This clonotype was recorded at least ten times. The chain links TRBV18 to TRBJ1-2; 7 nucleotides line up with TRBD1. Trimming cost V 3 bases and J 0 bases; bases outside gene matches: 1. Germline CDR1 is KGHSH and CDR2 is LQKENI. The CDR3 spans 14 residues. In DNA, the CDR3 is TGTGCCAGCTCACCCGGGACAGCTAACTATGGCTACACCTTC. Encoded protein: CASSPGTANYGYTF.

At least ten counts were recorded for this clonotype. The chain has TRBV7-2 and TRBJ2-1, with D possibly TRBD1 on 5 matching bases. Germline CDR1 reads SGHTA; CDR2 reads FQGNSA. Trimming shortened V by 1 base and J by 4 bases, and 8 bases separated the two germline ends. The CDR3 has 14 amino acids. CDR3 region: CASSLGTLYNEQFF. The CDR3 region has the DNA TGTGCCAGCAGCTTAGGGACACTGTACAATGAGCAGTTCTTC.

This clonotype was recorded at least ten times. This rearrangement joins TRBV6-2 or TRBV6-3 to TRBJ2-7; D is undetermined. V was pared by 5 bases and J by 3 bases, with 2 bases between. CDR3 size: 10 residues. Germline V gives CDR1 MNHEY, CDR2 SVGEGT. This CDR3 is CASSDYEQYF. CDR3 DNA sequence: TGTGCCAGCAGTGACTACGAGCAGTACTTC.

This clonotype was seen ten or more times. This chain connects TRBV20-1 to TRBJ2-7, with 7 bases lining up with TRBD2. The CDR3 runs to 15 residues. Trimming took 3 bases from V and 3 from J; bases not matched to a gene: 11. CDR1 DFQATT and CDR2 SNEGSKA come from the germline V gene (reference sequence). Written as DNA, the CDR3 is TGCAGTGCTAGGGGCCTTACCGGGGGGTACTACGAGCAGTACTTC. This translates into CSARGLTGGYYEQYF.